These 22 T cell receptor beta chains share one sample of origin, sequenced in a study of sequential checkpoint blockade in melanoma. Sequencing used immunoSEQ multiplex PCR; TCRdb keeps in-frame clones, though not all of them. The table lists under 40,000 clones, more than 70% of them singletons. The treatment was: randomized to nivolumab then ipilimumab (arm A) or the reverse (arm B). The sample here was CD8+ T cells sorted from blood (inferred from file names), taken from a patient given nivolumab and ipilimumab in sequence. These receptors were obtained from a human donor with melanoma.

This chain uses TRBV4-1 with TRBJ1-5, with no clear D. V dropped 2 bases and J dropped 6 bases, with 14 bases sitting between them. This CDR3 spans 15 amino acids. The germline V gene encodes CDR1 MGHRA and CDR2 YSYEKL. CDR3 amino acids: CASSQFAGAVQPQHF. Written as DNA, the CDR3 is TGCGCCAGCAGCCAATTCGCGGGTGCTGTTCAGCCCCAGCATTTT.

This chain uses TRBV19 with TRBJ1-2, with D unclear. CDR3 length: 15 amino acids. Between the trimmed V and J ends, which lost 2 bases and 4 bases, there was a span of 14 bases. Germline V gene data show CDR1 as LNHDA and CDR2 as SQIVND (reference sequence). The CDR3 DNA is TGTGCCAGTAGTATATTTCGGGAGCTTGCCTATGGCTACACCTTC. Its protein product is CASSIFRELAYGYTF.

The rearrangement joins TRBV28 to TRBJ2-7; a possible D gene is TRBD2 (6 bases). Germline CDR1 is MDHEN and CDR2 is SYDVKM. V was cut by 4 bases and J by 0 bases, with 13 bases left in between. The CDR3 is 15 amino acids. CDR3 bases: TGTGCCAGCAGTTCCAAGTGGACTACCTCCTACGAGCAGTACGTC. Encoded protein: CASSSKWTTSYEQYV.

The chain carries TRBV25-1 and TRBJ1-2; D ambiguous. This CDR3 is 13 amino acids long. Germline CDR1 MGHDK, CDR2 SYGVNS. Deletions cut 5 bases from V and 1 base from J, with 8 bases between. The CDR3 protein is CASSRLVNYGYTF. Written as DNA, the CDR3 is TGTGCCAGCAGTAGATTAGTTAACTATGGCTACACCTTC.

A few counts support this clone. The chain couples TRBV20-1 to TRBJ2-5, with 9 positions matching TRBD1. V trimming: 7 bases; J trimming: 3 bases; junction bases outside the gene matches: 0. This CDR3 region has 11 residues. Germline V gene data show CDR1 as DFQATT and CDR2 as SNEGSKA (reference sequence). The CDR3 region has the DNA TGCAGTGGACAGGGGGAAGAGACCCAGTACTTC. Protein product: CSGQGEETQYF.

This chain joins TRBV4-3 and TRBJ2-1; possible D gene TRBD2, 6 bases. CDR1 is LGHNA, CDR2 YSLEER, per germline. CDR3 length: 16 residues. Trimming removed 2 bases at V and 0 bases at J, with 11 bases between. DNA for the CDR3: TGCGCCAGCAGCCAATTTAGCGGCAGCTCCTACAATGAGCAGTTCTTC. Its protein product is CASSQFSGSSYNEQFF.

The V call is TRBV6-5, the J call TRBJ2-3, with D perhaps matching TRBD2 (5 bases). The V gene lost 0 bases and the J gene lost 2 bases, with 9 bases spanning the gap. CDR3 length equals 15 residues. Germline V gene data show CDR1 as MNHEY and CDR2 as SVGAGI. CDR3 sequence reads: CASSYSEVNTDTQYF. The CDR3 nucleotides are TGTGCCAGCAGTTACTCGGAGGTTAACACAGATACGCAGTATTTT.

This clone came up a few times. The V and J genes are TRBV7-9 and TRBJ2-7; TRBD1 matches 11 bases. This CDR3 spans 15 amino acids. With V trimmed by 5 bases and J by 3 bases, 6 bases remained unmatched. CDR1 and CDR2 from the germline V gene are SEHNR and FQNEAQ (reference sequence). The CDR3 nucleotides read TGTGCCAGCAGCCCCCGGGACAGGGGGTTCTACGAGCAGTACTTC. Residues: CASSPRDRGFYEQYF.

The CDR3 sequence is CATLAGEGNEQFF. The CDR3 region has the DNA TGTGCCACGCTAGCGGGAGAGGGCAATGAGCAGTTCTTC. The rearrangement links TRBV11-2 to TRBJ2-1; 10 bases agree with TRBD2. CDR3 length equals 13 residues. Germline CDR1 SGHAT, CDR2 FQNNGV. The V and J ends lost 10 bases and 6 bases, in that order; junction bases with no gene match: 6.

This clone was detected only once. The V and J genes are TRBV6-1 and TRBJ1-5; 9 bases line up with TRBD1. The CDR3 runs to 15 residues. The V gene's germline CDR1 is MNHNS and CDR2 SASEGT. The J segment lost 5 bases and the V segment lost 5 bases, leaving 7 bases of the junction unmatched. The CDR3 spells CASSMRQGVDQPQHF. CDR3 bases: TGTGCCAGCAGTATGAGACAGGGGGTCGATCAGCCCCAGCATTTT.

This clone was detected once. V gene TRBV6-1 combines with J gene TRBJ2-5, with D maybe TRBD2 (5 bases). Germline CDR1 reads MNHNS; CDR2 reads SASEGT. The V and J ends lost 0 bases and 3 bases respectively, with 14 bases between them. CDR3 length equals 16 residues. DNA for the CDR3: TGTGCCAGCAGTGAAGCCATTAGGAGGCCTAAAGAGACCCAGTACTTC. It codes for CASSEAIRRPKETQYF.

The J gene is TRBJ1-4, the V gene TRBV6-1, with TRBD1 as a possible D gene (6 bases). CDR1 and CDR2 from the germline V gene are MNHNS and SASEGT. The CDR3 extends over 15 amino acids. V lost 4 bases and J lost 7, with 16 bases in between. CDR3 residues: CASSAPNRVAEKLFF. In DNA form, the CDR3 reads TGTGCCAGCAGTGCTCCCAACAGGGTCGCTGAAAAACTGTTTTTT.

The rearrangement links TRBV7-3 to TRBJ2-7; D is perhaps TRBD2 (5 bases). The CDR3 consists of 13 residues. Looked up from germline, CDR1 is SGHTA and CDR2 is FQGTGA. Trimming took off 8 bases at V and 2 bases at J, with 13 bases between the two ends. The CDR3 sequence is CASENSETYEQYV. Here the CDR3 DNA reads TGTGCCAGCGAGAATAGCGAAACCTACGAGCAGTACGTC.

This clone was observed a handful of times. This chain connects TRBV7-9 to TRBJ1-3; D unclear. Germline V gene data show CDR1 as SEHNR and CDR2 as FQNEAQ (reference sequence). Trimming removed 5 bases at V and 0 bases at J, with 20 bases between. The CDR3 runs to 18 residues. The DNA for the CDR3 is TGTGCCAGCAGCCCCCCCGAGAACAGACCATACTCTGGAAACACCATATATTTT. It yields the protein CASSPPENRPYSGNTIYF. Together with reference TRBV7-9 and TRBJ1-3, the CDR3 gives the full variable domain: DTGVSQNPRHKITKRGQNVTFRCDPISEHNRLYWYRQTLGQGPEFLTYFQNEAQLEKSRLLSDRFSAERPKGSFSTLEIQRTEQGDSAMYLCASSPPENRPYSGNTIYFGEGSWLTVV.

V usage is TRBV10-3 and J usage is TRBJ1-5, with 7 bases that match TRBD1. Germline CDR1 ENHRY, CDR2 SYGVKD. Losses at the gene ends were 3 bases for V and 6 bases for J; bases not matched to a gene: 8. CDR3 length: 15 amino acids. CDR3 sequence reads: CAISDLDRDGQPQHF. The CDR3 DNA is TGTGCCATCAGTGACCTTGACAGGGACGGTCAGCCCCAGCATTTT.

The CDR3 protein is CASSEGLAGVHNEQFF. Written as DNA, the CDR3 is TGTGCCAGCAGCGAGGGACTAGCGGGAGTCCACAATGAGCAGTTCTTC. This chain joins TRBV7-8 and TRBJ2-1; 14 nucleotides line up with TRBD2. This CDR3 spans 16 amino acids. CDR1 is SGHVS, CDR2 FQNEAQ, per germline. Trimming removed 5 bases from V and 5 bases from J; junction bases left unmatched: 5.

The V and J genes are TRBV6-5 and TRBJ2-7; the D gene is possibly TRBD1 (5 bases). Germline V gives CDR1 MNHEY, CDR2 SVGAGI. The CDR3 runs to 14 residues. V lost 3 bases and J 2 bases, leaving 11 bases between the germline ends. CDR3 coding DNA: TGTGCCAGCAGTTATGGGGCTCGAGCCTACGAGCAGTACTTC. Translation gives CASSYGARAYEQYF.

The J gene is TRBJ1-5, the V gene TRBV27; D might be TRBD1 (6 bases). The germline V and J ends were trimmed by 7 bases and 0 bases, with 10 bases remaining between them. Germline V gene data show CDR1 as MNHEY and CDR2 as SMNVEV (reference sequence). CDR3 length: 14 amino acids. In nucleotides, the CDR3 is TGTGCCAGCAATCCCAGGGGTAGCAATCAGCCCCAGCATTTT. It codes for CASNPRGSNQPQHF.

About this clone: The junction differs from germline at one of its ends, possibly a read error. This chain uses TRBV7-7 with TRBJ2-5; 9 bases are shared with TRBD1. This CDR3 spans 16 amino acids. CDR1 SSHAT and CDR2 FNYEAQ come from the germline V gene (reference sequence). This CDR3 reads CASSSEGQGRGETQYF. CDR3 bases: TGTGCTAGCAGCTCCGAGGGACAGGGCAGGGGGGAGACCCAGTACTTC.

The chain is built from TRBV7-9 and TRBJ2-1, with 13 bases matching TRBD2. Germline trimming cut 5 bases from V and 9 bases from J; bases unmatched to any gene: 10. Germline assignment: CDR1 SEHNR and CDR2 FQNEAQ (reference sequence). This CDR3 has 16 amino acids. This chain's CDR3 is CASSRGLAGEWVEQFF. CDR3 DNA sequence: TGTGCCAGCAGCCGCGGACTAGCGGGAGAATGGGTTGAGCAGTTCTTC.

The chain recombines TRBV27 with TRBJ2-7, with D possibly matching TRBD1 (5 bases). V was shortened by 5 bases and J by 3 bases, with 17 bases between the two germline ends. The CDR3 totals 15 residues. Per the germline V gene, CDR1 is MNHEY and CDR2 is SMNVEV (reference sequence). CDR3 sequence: CASSRGPGNGYEQYF. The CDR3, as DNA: TGTGCCAGCAGTAGGGGTCCAGGGAACGGCTACGAGCAGTACTTC.

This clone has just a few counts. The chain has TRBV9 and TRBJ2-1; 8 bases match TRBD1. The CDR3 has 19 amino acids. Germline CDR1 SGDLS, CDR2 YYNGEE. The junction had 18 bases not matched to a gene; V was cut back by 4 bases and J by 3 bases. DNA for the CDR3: TGTGCCAGCAGCTCTTCTCCACAGATGACAGGGGTCAGCTACAATGAGCAGTTCTTC. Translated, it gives CASSSSPQMTGVSYNEQFF.